The T cell receptor beta chain described here comes from a study of shared clonotypes between healthy human individuals. On the study more broadly: The donor pool was made up of two women and a few men aged 18 to 49. Study-wide findings and caveats: Relative to their counterparts shared across all four donors, non-shared clonotypes exhibited diminished generation probabilities. About 5% of naive CD4 clonotypes were shared across a few donors. Naive subsets, compared against memory subsets, generally had larger estimated richness values.

V was clipped by 3 bases and J by 4 bases; unmatched bases: 7. The CDR3 consists of 15 residues. Germline lookup yields CDR1 SGHRS and CDR2 YFSETQ. A word on this clone: Antigen: not known.

The method was immunoSEQ multiplex PCR; TCRdb's version includes in-frame clones alone and lacks a portion of them. The sample holds over a million clones, around three quarters seen once. The source is a man between 18 and 29 years old in good health. Some clones in this sample may be carry-over from other donors' samples. The sample taken for sequencing was memory CD4+ T cells from PBMCs. Regarding subset: CD45RA-negative fraction. The chain is built from TRBV5-1 and TRBJ1-3, with TRBD1 matching 7 bases. The CDR3 DNA reads TGCGCCAGCAGCTACTCACGACAGGGAGGAAACACCATATATTTT. Translation: CASSYSRQGGNTIYF.